Below, 24 T cell receptor beta chains from the same sample are listed, as sequenced in a study of T cell responses to AZD1222 COVID-19 vaccine. Sequencing used immunoSEQ multiplex PCR; TCRdb keeps in-frame clones, though not all of them. The sample holds some 170,000 clones; 92% are singletons and the top ten take about 1%. Sequenced here: peripheral blood, sampled 28 days after the second AZD1222 dose. These receptors originate from an adult who received the AZD1222 COVID-19 vaccine.

This clone was seen a single time. CDR3 region: CSASAGASDYGYTF. CDR3 sequence (DNA): TGCAGTGCTAGTGCAGGGGCGTCCGACTATGGCTACACCTTC. The gene calls are TRBV20-1 and TRBJ1-2; a weak D match, TRBD1 (6 bases). The germline V gene encodes CDR1 DFQATT and CDR2 SNEGSKA (reference sequence). The CDR3 runs to 14 residues. With 3 bases removed from V and 3 bases from J, the gap between germline ends came to 14 bases.

The chain is built from TRBV5-1 and TRBJ1-2; D might be TRBD1 (6 bases). Per germline, CDR1 SGHRS and CDR2 YFSETQ. The CDR3 consists of 16 residues. V was clipped by 4 bases and J by 3 bases, with 19 bases between them. CDR3 bases: TGCGCCAGCAGCCCGCGAGGTGGGTCAGGGGACTATGGCTACACCTTC. It specifies CASSPRGGSGDYGYTF.

The V and J genes are TRBV5-1 and TRBJ2-2; a weak D match, TRBD2 (6 bases). Germline assignment: CDR1 SGHRS and CDR2 YFSETQ. Trimming left V 2 bases short and J 4 bases short, with 15 bases between. The CDR3 has 16 residues. The CDR3 DNA follows: TGCGCCAGCAGCTTAATAGGCGGGGTCATCACCGGGGAGCTGTTTTTT. Protein sequence: CASSLIGGVITGELFF.

V gene TRBV10-3 combines with J gene TRBJ2-7; D may be TRBD2 (5 bases). The length of the CDR3 is 12 residues. Germline V CDR1 and CDR2: ENHRY, SYGVKD. V gave up 11 bases and J gave up 4 bases, with 15 bases separating them. The CDR3 loop is CAASREGYEQYF. CDR3 bases: TGTGCCGCATCCCGGGAAGGGTACGAGCAGTACTTC.

The rearrangement joins TRBV18 to TRBJ1-1; no clear D gene. This CDR3 spans 14 amino acids. The germline V gene has CDR1 KGHSH and CDR2 LQKENI. The V end was cut by 1 base, the J end by 5 bases, with 11 bases between. CDR3: CASSPLRKDTEAFF. Here the CDR3 DNA reads TGTGCCAGCTCACCACTTCGGAAAGATACTGAAGCTTTCTTT.

Turning to this clone: This is likely a read error, given that the CDR3 carries no conserved phenylalanine or tryptophan at its end. The chain has TRBV30 and TRBJ1-1, with D perhaps matching TRBD1 (6 bases). Germline V gives CDR1 GTSNPN, CDR2 SVGIG (reference sequence). CDR3 length: 13 residues. V shed 3 bases and J shed 1 base, with 9 bases lying between them. CDR3 residues: CAWRDSPNTEAFL. DNA for the CDR3: TGTGCCTGGAGGGACAGCCCGAACACTGAAGCTTTCCTT.

V and J are TRBV5-1 and TRBJ2-3; D gene unclear. Germline CDR1 SGHRS, CDR2 YFSETQ. The length of the CDR3 is 14 residues. V was shortened by 0 bases and J by 1 base, with 6 bases between the two germline ends. CDR3 bases: TGCGCCAGCAGCTTGGCCGCGGGCACAGATACGCAGTATTTT. It codes for CASSLAAGTDTQYF.

The chain has TRBV24-1 and TRBJ2-1, with D possibly called TRBD1 or TRBD2 (5 bases each). Trimming stripped 2 bases from V and 0 bases from J, with 10 bases between. This CDR3 is built from 16 residues. From germline, CDR1 is KGHDR and CDR2 SFDVKD. The CDR3 reads CATSDSGRSSYNEQFF. Written as DNA, the CDR3 is TGTGCCACCAGTGATTCAGGGAGAAGCTCCTACAATGAGCAGTTCTTC.

The chain joins TRBV2 to TRBJ1-2; D is unclear. Per germline, CDR1 SNHLY and CDR2 FYNNEI. The CDR3 sequence is 15 residues long. V shed 5 bases and J shed 6 bases, with 19 bases lying between them. The CDR3 sequence is CASSPHLDPSNGYTF. The DNA for the CDR3 is TGTGCCAGCAGTCCCCATTTGGACCCTTCTAATGGCTACACCTTC.

The V and J genes are TRBV12-3 or TRBV12-4 and TRBJ1-1; 9 bases are shared with TRBD1. This CDR3 region has 13 residues. J was trimmed by 3 bases and V by 6 bases; bases with no gene match: 2. CDR3 nucleotide sequence: TGTGCCAGCAGGCGGACAGGGGACACTGAAGCTTTCTTT. The encoded protein is CASRRTGDTEAFF.

J is TRBJ2-3 and V is TRBV2; D possibly uses TRBD1 or TRBD2 (7 bases each). Trimming pared 8 bases from V and 4 bases from J, leaving 22 bases between. This CDR3 comprises 16 residues. From germline, CDR1 is SNHLY and CDR2 FYNNEI. CDR3 amino acids: CASDPRGGRGSDTQYF. As DNA, the CDR3 is TGTGCCAGCGACCCCAGGGGGGGTAGGGGTTCAGATACGCAGTATTTT.

The chain links TRBV29-1 to TRBJ1-2; 10 bases match TRBD1. J lost 7 bases, V lost 1 base, and 0 bases had no gene match. The germline V gene has CDR1 SQVTM and CDR2 ANQGSEA. CDR3 length equals 12 residues. CDR3 sequence (DNA): TGCAGCGTTGAAGGGACAGGGGGTGGCTACACCTTC. Its protein product is CSVEGTGGGYTF.

This chain joins TRBV6-5 and TRBJ1-2; TRBD1 aligns across 7 bases. Per germline, CDR1 MNHEY and CDR2 SVGAGI. Unmatched junction bases numbered 13, after V lost 10 bases and J lost 8 bases. The CDR3 extends over 13 amino acids. Here the CDR3 reads CAITGTEKRGYTF. CDR3 DNA: TGTGCCATCACCGGGACAGAAAAGAGGGGCTACACCTTC.

V gene TRBV19 combines with J gene TRBJ1-2; 7 nucleotides line up with TRBD1. Trimming took 9 bases from V and 4 from J; bases not matched to a gene: 11. The germline V gene has CDR1 LNHDA and CDR2 SQIVND (reference sequence). The CDR3 loop spans 14 amino acids. CDR3 nucleotides: TGTGCCAGCACCCTGGGTGGGACAGCCTATGGCTACACCTTC. Amino acids: CASTLGGTAYGYTF.

The CDR3: CASSQVNPNYGYTF. The CDR3 nucleotides are TGCGCCAGCAGCCAAGTTAACCCTAACTATGGCTACACCTTC. The chain uses TRBV4-1 and TRBJ1-2; D uncertain. V was clipped by 1 base and J by 0 bases, with 6 bases between them. This CDR3 spans 14 amino acids. The germline V gene has CDR1 MGHRA and CDR2 YSYEKL.

The chain is built from TRBV27 and TRBJ1-2; D ambiguous. The CDR3 is 13 residues long. V lost 5 bases and J lost 0, with 7 bases in between. Germline CDR1 is MNHEY and CDR2 is SMNVEV (reference sequence). CDR3 residues: CASSLFPNYGYTF. The CDR3 region has the DNA TGTGCCAGCAGTCTGTTTCCTAACTATGGCTACACCTTC.

The chain combines TRBV6-4 with TRBJ2-2; 10 bases agree with TRBD1. Germline CDR1 MRHNA, CDR2 SNTAGT. V gave up 3 bases and J gave up 0 bases; unmatched junction bases: 1. The CDR3 sequence is 16 residues long. The CDR3 DNA follows: TGTGCCAGCAGTGAAGGGACAGGGGCGAACACCGGGGAGCTGTTTTTT. Its protein product is CASSEGTGANTGELFF.

The J gene is TRBJ1-2, the V gene TRBV5-6, with 7 bases fitting TRBD1. This CDR3 comprises 16 residues. J lost 4 bases, V lost 0 bases, and 9 bases had no gene match. The germline gives CDR1 SGHDT, CDR2 YYEEEE. The CDR3 region is CASSLVVDRVGYGYTF. DNA for the CDR3: TGTGCCAGCAGCTTGGTGGTCGACAGGGTAGGCTATGGCTACACCTTC.

This rearrangement joins TRBV5-1 to TRBJ1-2, with TRBD1 as a possible D gene (5 bases). Germline-derived CDR1 and CDR2 are SGHRS and YFSETQ. Trimming removed 5 bases from V and 8 bases from J, with 16 bases in between. This CDR3 is built from 13 residues. CDR3 loop: CASRGDGGLGYTF. The CDR3 DNA is TGCGCCAGCAGAGGGGATGGTGGTCTAGGCTACACCTTC.

This chain uses TRBV5-1 with TRBJ2-7; TRBD1 matches at 8 bases. The length of the CDR3 is 19 residues. Germline V lookup: CDR1 SGHRS, CDR2 YFSETQ. Trimming took 0 bases from V and 3 from J; bases not matched to a gene: 17. In DNA, the CDR3 is TGCGCCAGCAGCTTGGGCCTAGGAGGCGGCAGGGGGCCGAGCTACGAGCAGTACTTC. This gives the protein CASSLGLGGGRGPSYEQYF.

The V gene is TRBV3-1 (or the pseudogene TRBV3-2), the J gene TRBJ1-1; 9 bases map to TRBD1. Trimming cost V 10 bases and J 4 bases; bases outside gene matches: 7. CDR3 size: 13 residues. In germline, CDR1 is LGHDT, CDR2 YNNKEL (reference sequence). CDR3 bases: TGTGCCACCGGTGGACAGGGGAGCACTGAAGCTTTCTTT. Its translation is CATGGQGSTEAFF.

The sample holds a few counts of this clone. The chain combines TRBV6-4 with TRBJ1-2; D perhaps matches TRBD1 (5 bases). Deletions cut 0 bases from V and 4 bases from J, with 15 bases between. The germline gives CDR1 MRHNA, CDR2 SNTAGT. This CDR3 contains 16 residues. The CDR3 is CASSDSASLGGYGYTF. CDR3 coding DNA: TGTGCCAGCAGTGACTCGGCCTCGCTCGGGGGCTATGGCTACACCTTC.

The rearrangement uses TRBV7-9 and TRBJ1-1; no clear D gene. The CDR3 loop spans 14 amino acids. Germline CDR1 SEHNR, CDR2 FQNEAQ (reference sequence). V gave up 1 base and J gave up 0 bases, with 6 bases separating them. CDR3 in amino acids: CASSLGLMNTEAFF. As DNA, the CDR3 is TGTGCCAGCAGCTTAGGGTTAATGAACACTGAAGCTTTCTTT.

The rearrangement joins TRBV5-6 to TRBJ2-5; 7 bases map to TRBD1. The CDR3 is 17 amino acids. Germline V gene data show CDR1 as SGHDT and CDR2 as YYEEEE. V trimming: 0 bases; J trimming: 1 base; junction bases outside the gene matches: 9. CDR3 DNA: TGTGCCAGCAGCTTGGTTAGGGACAGCGCCGTCCAAGAGACCCAGTACTTC. Its protein product is CASSLVRDSAVQETQYF.